This T cell receptor (beta chain) was retrieved from a study of blood T cell repertoires in COVID-19. Looking at the study overall: The study drew acute and convalescent COVID-19 samples from the United States, Italy and Spain.

The data were produced by immunoSEQ multiplex PCR, yet TCRdb's version contains in-frame clones alone and is incomplete. The sample shows 110,000 or so clones, around four fifths of them seen only once. Germline V gene lookup returns CDR1 SGHTA and CDR2 FQGTGA. The germline V and J ends were trimmed by 5 bases and 1 base, with 14 bases remaining between them. The CDR3 is 15 residues long. Material for sequencing was peripheral blood. This TCR was recovered from a woman in her thirties or forties with acute or convalescent COVID-19. This chain joins TRBV7-3 and TRBJ1-1; tentatively, D is TRBD1 (5 bases). CDR3 in amino acids: CASSTSGLGNTEAFF. The CDR3 bases are TGTGCCAGCAGCACCTCAGGGCTCGGGAACACTGAAGCTTTCTTT. The full variable domain, completed using reference TRBV7-3 and TRBJ1-1, is GAGVSQTPSNKVTEKGKYVELRCDPISGHTALYWYRQSLGQGPEFLIYFQGTGAADDSGLPNDRFFAVRPEGSVSTLKIQRTERGDSAVYLCASSTSGLGNTEAFFGQGTRLTVV.